This T cell receptor beta chain derives from a study of cytomegalovirus exposure and HLA in healthy donors. As for the study in general: An earlier analysis identified under 130 million unique TCR beta sequences in 150 million to 200 million T cells. Early on, a data release was issued that held some 85 million unique TCRs from HLA-typed donors.

The V end lost 5 bases, the J end lost 4 bases, and 12 bases lay between the germline ends. The CDR3 length is 14 residues. From germline, CDR1 is MNHNY and CDR2 SVGAGI (reference sequence). Remarks on this clone: Antigen: not known.

Researchers ran the PCR with 60 Vbeta and 13 Jbeta primers. Data came from immunoSEQ multiplex PCR; TCRdb stores just in-frame clones and leaves some out. The data hold 85,000 to 100,000 clones, with just under 70% observed a single time. Study observations and caveats: Excluded were some V segments that proved indistinguishable, including TRBV6-2 and TRBV6-3.

The chain couples TRBV6-6 to TRBJ1-5; D is ambiguous. The origin of this receptor is a man aged 50 or older in good health and CMV-seronegative. What was sequenced was PBMCs. The DNA of the CDR3 is TGTGCCAGCAGTCACCCCGAGGAGAATCAGCCCCAGCATTTT. Its protein product is CASSHPEENQPQHF.